This T cell receptor beta chain comes out of a study of T cells after yellow fever vaccination. Turning to the study itself: Fractions containing few cells were prepared with SMART-Seq v4 Ultra Low Input.

The study made its TCR cDNA through 5'RACE template switching. That step introduced a universal primer site along with UMIs. TCRdb ran MiXCR on the 5' RACE reads and lists one entry per CDR3 protein. The table records a few hundred thousand distinct CDR3 sequences, around 8.6% of them present only once. Study outcomes and limitations: Post-booster samples contained most primary-vaccination clones (around 95% CD4, around 88% CD8). Abundant bulk-derived clonotypes could contaminate FACS-sorted repertoires.

This clonotype was found many times. Its target is unknown. The sample was CD4+ T cells sorted from PBMCs, taken 5 days after the yellow fever booster vaccination. This receptor was identified in a man between 18 and 29 years old who received the YFV17D yellow fever vaccine.

For the CDR3, the DNA is TGTGCCAGCAGCTTGGCCAGGGCAGCGCAGTATTTT. Protein sequence: CASSLARAAQYF. J is TRBJ2-3 and V is TRBV5-6; TRBD1 is a possible D gene (5 bases). Germline V gives CDR1 SGHDT, CDR2 YYEEEE. This CDR3 contains 12 residues. The V and J ends lost 0 bases and 10 bases respectively, with 9 bases between them. The whole variable domain, filled in from reference TRBV5-6 and TRBJ2-3, reads DAGVTQSPTHLIKTRGQQVTLRCSPKSGHDTVSWYQQALGQGPQFIFQYYEEEERQRGNFPDRFSGHQFPNYSSELNVNALLLGDSALYLCASSLARAAQYFGPGTRLTVL.